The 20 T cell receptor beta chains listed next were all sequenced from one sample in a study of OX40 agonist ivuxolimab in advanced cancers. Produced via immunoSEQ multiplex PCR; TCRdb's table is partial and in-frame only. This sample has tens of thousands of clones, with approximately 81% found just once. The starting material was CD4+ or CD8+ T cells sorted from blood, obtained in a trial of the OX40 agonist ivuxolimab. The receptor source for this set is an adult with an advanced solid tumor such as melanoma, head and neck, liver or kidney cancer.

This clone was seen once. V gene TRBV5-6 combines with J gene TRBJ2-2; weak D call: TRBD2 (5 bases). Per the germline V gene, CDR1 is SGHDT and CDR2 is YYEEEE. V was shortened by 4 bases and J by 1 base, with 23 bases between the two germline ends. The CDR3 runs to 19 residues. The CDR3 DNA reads TGTGCCAGCAGCCTTAAAACTCAGGAGGCTCAGAAGAACACCGGGGAGCTGTTTTTT. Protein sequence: CASSLKTQEAQKNTGELFF.

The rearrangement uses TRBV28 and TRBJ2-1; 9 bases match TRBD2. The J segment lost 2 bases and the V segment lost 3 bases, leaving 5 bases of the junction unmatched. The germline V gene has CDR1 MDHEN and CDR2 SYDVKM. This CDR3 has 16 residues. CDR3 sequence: CASSFSGSLPYNEQFF. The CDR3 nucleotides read TGTGCCAGCAGTTTTAGCGGGAGTCTTCCCTACAATGAGCAGTTCTTC. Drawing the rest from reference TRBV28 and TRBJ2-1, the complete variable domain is DVKVTQSSRYLVKRTGEKVFLECVQDMDHENMFWYRQDPGLGLRLIYFSYDVKMKEKGDIPEGYSVSREKKERFSLILESASTNQTSMYLCASSFSGSLPYNEQFFGPGTRLTVL.

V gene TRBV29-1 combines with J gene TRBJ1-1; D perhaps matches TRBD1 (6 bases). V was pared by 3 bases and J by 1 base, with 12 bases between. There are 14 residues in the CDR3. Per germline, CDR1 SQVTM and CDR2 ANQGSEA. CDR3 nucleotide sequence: TGCAGCGTTGAGAGGGGGGGCGCGAACACTGAAGCTTTCTTT. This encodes CSVERGGANTEAFF.

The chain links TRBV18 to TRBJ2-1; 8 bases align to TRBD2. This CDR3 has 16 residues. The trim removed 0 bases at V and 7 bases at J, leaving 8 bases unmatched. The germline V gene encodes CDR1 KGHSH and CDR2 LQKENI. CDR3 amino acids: CASSPPVGREVNEQFF. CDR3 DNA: TGTGCCAGCTCACCACCCGTCGGGAGGGAGGTAAATGAGCAGTTCTTC.

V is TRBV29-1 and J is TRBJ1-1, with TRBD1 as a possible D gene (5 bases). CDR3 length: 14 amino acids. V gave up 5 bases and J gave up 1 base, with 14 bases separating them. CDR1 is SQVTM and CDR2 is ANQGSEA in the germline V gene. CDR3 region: CSVLVSGPNTEAFF. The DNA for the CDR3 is TGCAGCGTTTTGGTTTCGGGACCGAACACTGAAGCTTTCTTT.

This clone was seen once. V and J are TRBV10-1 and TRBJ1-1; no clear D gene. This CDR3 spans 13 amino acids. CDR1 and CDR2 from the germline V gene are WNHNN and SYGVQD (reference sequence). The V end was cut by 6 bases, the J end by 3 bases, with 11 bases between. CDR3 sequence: CASRSAGDTEAFF. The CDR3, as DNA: TGCGCCAGCAGGTCCGCCGGGGACACTGAAGCTTTCTTT.

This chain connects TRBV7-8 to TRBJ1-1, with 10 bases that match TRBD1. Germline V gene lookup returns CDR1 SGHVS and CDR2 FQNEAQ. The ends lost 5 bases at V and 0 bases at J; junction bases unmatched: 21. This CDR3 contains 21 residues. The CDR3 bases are TGTGCCAGCAGCCTGGTTCCCTACGGGACAGGGGTTTGGTCGGTGAACACTGAAGCTTTCTTT. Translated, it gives CASSLVPYGTGVWSVNTEAFF.

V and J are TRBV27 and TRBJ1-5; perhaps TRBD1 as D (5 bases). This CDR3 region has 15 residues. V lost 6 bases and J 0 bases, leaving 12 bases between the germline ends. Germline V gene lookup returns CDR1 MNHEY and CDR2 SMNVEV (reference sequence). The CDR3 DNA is TGTGCCAGCAGCCCACGACAGCATAGCAATCAGCCCCAGCATTTT. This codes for CASSPRQHSNQPQHF.

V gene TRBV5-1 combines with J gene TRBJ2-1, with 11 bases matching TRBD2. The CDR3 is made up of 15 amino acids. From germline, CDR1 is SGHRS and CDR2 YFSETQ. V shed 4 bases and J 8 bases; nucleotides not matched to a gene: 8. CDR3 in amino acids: CASSVSGTSGHEQFF. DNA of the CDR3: TGCGCCAGCAGCGTGTCCGGGACTAGCGGCCATGAGCAGTTCTTC.

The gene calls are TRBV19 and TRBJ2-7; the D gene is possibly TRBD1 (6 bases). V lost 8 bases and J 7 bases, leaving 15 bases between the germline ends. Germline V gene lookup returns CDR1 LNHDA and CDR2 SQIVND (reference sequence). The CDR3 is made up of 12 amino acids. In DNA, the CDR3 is TGTGCCAGTGGCAGGGGTGCGTGGGAGCAGTACTTC. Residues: CASGRGAWEQYF.

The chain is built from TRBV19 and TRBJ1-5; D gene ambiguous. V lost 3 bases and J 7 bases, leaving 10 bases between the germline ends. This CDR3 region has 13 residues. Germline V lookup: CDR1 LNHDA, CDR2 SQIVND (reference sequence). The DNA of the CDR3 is TGTGCCAGTAGTATTTCGCTAGGCCAGCCCCAGCATTTT. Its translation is CASSISLGQPQHF.

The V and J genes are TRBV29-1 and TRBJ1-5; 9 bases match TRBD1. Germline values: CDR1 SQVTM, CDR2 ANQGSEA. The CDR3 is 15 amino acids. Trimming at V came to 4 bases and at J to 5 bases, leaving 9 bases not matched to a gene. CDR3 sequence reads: CSVADGTGRDQPQHF. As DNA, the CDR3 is TGCAGCGTTGCCGACGGGACAGGGAGGGATCAGCCCCAGCATTTT.

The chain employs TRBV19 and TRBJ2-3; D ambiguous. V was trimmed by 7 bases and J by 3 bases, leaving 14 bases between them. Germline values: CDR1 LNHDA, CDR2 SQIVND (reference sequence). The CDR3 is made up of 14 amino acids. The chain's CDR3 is CASMDPSPTDTQYF. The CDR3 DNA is TGTGCCAGTATGGACCCATCCCCGACAGATACGCAGTATTTT.

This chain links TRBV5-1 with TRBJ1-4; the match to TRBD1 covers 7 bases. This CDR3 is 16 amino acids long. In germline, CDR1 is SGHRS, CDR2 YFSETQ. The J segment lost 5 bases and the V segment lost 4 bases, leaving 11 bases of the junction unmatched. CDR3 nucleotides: TGCGCCAGCAGCCTACGGACGAGGGGGCTAAATGAAAAACTGTTTTTT. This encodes CASSLRTRGLNEKLFF.

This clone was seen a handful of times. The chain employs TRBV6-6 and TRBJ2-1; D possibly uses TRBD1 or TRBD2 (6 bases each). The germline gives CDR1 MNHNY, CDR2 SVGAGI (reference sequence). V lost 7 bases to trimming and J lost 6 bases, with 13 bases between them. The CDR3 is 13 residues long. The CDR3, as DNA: TGTGCCAGCATGCTAGGGGGGATCAATGAGCAGTTCTTC. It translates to CASMLGGINEQFF.

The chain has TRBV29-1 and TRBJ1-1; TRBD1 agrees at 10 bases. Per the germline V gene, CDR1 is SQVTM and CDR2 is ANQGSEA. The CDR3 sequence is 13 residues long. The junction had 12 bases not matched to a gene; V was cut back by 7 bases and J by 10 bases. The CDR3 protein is CSGRTGGSLGAFF. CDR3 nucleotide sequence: TGCAGCGGAAGGACAGGGGGAAGCCTAGGAGCTTTCTTT.

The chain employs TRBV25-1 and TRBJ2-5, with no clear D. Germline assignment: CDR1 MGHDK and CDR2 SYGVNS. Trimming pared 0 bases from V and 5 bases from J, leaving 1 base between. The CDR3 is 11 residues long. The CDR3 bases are TGTGCCAGCAGTGAATATGAGACCCAGTACTTC. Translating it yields CASSEYETQYF.

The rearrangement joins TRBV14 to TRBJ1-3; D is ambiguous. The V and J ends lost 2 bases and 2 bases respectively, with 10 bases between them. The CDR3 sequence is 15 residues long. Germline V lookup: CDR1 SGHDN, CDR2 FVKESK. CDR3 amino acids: CASSQNPGPGNTIYF. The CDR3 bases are TGTGCCAGCAGCCAAAATCCCGGCCCTGGAAACACCATATATTTT.

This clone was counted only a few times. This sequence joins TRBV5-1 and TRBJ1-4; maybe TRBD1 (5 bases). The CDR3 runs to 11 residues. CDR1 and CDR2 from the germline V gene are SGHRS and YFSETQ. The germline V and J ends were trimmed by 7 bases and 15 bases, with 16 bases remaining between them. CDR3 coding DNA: TGCGCCAGCGCCGCCGCAAACAGGATGTTTTTT. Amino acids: CASAAANRMFF.

CDR3 protein: CASRKGLAAKNYEQFF. The CDR3 DNA reads as TGCGCCAGTAGAAAGGGACTAGCGGCGAAAAATTATGAGCAGTTCTTC. The chain couples TRBV4-1 to TRBJ2-1; 11 positions agree with TRBD2. V dropped 9 bases and J dropped 8; count of bases not matched to a gene: 15. From germline, CDR1 is MGHRA and CDR2 YSYEKL. This CDR3 contains 16 residues.